Listed below are T cell receptor beta chains from one sample, sequenced in a study of T cell responses to AZD1222 COVID-19 vaccine. Clones were sequenced by immunoSEQ multiplex PCR, and TCRdb holds only the in-frame ones, with some missing. The sample has 95,000 to 150,000 clones, more than 80% seen once; the top ten hold 5% to 6%. The sample was peripheral blood, taken on day 0 of AZD1222 vaccination. All receptors derive from an adult in good health. Each CDR3 is given with its conserved first and last residue. D genes are given only for firm matches. Clone sizes are given selectively: once, few, many, or a class where the clone is expanded.

clone size	V gene	J gene	CDR3 length	D gene	CDR3 DNA	CDR3 protein
few	TRBV18	TRBJ1-2	15	NA	TGTGCCAGCTCGGTTGGGACCGGATCCCAATATGGCTACACCTTC	CASSVGTGSQYGYTF
NA	TRBV15	TRBJ1-4	15	NA	TGTGCCACCAGCAGAGTTCGGGGACCGAATGAAAAACTGTTTTTT	CATSRVRGPNEKLFF
NA	TRBV27	TRBJ2-7	15	NA	TGTGCCAGCGGCCGAGGGGATGCGAGCTCCTACGAGCAGTACTTC	CASGRGDASSYEQYF
NA	TRBV11-2	TRBJ2-5	14	NA	TGTGCCAGCAGCTTCCTAGTCTTCGTGGAGACCCAGTACTTC	CASSFLVFVETQYF
NA	TRBV10-2	TRBJ2-2	16	NA	TGCGCCAGCAGTGATCCTTCCGGGGGCTACACCGGGGAGCTGTTTTTT	CASSDPSGGYTGELFF
NA	TRBV27	TRBJ1-5	15	NA	TGTGCCAGCAGCACCGGACAGTTTAGCAATCAGCCCCAGCATTTT	CASSTGQFSNQPQHF
NA	TRBV3-1/TRBV3-2	TRBJ2-3	15	NA	TGTGCCAGCAGCCTCCAAGGTGGAAACACAGATACGCAGTATTTT	CASSLQGGNTDTQYF
NA	TRBV6-5	TRBJ1-5	15	TRBD1	TGTGCCAGCAGAGACCGGGACAGGGGGACTCAGCCCCAGCATTTT	CASRDRDRGTQPQHF
NA	TRBV19	TRBJ1-2	16	TRBD1	TGTGCCAGTAGAGATGAAGGGACAGCGGACGGCTATGGCTACACCTTC	CASRDEGTADGYGYTF
NA	TRBV14	TRBJ2-5	14	TRBD1	TGTGCCAGCAGCCAAGGACAGGGGCTCGAGACCCAGTACTTC	CASSQGQGLETQYF
NA	TRBV28	TRBJ1-1	15	NA	TGTGCCAGCACGGAACCGGGGATTCAGAACACTGAAGCTTTCTTT	CASTEPGIQNTEAFF
NA	TRBV6-1	TRBJ1-4	14	NA	TGTGCCAGCAGTGAAAAGCTGCCTAATGAAAAACTGTTTTTT	CASSEKLPNEKLFF
NA	TRBV19	TRBJ1-3	16	NA	TGTGCCAGTAGTATAGGAGCGACAAGCTCTGGAAACACCATATATTTT	CASSIGATSSGNTIYF
NA	TRBV23-1	TRBJ1-5	15	NA	TGCGCCAGCAGTCAATATGAGGGGTGTGATCAGCCCCAGCATTTT	CASSQYEGCDQPQHF
NA	TRBV19	TRBJ1-5	13	NA	TGTGCCAGTAGTATAGGGCCGGGAAGACCCCAGCATTTT	CASSIGPGRPQHF
NA	TRBV4-1	TRBJ1-2	13	NA	TGCGCCAGCAGCCAAGGGGTTAACTATGGCTACACCTTC	CASSQGVNYGYTF
NA	TRBV18	TRBJ2-5	18	TRBD1	TGTGCCAGCTCACCACGCCCGTTAGACAGGGTAGGAGGAGAGACCCAGTACTTC	CASSPRPLDRVGGETQYF
NA	TRBV20-1	TRBJ1-5	11	NA	TGCAGGGACGGACGCAATCAGCCCCAGCATTTT	CRDGRNQPQHF
NA	TRBV5-4	TRBJ1-1	13	NA	TGTGCCAGCAGCTTGGAGGGGGGCACTGAAGCTTTCTTT	CASSLEGGTEAFF
NA	TRBV27	TRBJ2-3	11	NA	TGTGCCAGCAGTGACACAGATACGCAGTATTTT	CASSDTDTQYF
NA	TRBV27	TRBJ2-2	11	NA	TGTGCCAGCAGTGGACGGGGATTGCTGTTTTTT	CASSGRGLLFF
NA	TRBV7-9	TRBJ2-5	13	TRBD2	TGTGCCAGCAGGGGAGGGTTCCAAGAGACCCAGTACTTC	CASRGGFQETQYF
NA	TRBV6-6	TRBJ1-3	14	NA	TGTGCCAGCACACTGTATCAGGGAGGAAACACCATATATTTT	CASTLYQGGNTIYF
NA	TRBV29-1	TRBJ1-4	13	NA	TGCAGCGTTCCGGGAACAACTAATGAAAAACTGTTTTTT	CSVPGTTNEKLFF
NA	TRBV19	TRBJ1-2	14	NA	TGTGCCAGTAGTATAGGAGCAGGTGGCTATGGCTACACCTTC	CASSIGAGGYGYTF
NA	TRBV11-2	TRBJ2-3	15	NA	TGTGTCAGCAGCTTAGTTTTAGGGAGCACAGATACGCAGTATTTT	CVSSLVLGSTDTQYF
NA	TRBV6-1	TRBJ1-1	14	NA	TGTGCCAGCAGTGAAGACAACATGAACACTGAAGCTTTCTTT	CASSEDNMNTEAFF
NA	TRBV12-3/TRBV12-4	TRBJ1-2	13	NA	TGTGCCAGCAGTTTGGCTGGGAACTATGGCTACACCTTC	CASSLAGNYGYTF
NA	TRBV7-9	TRBJ1-4	14	TRBD1	TGTGCCAGCAGCTTAGCAGGGGGCTGGGAAAAACTGTTTTTT	CASSLAGGWEKLFF
NA	TRBV5-1	TRBJ2-5	15	NA	TGCGCCAGCAGCTTGGTTTTGGGGAACCAAGAGACCCAGTACTTC	CASSLVLGNQETQYF
NA	TRBV12-3/TRBV12-4	TRBJ1-5	13	NA	TGTGCCAGCAGTCCCGACAGCTCGTGGCCCCAGCATTTT	CASSPDSSWPQHF
NA	TRBV19	TRBJ2-6	14	NA	TGTGCCAGTACCGAGGACTCTGGGGCCAACGTCCTGACTTTC	CASTEDSGANVLTF
NA	TRBV15	TRBJ2-7	14	TRBD2	TGTGCCACCAGCCGTGGGAGGGACGCCTACGAGCAGTACTTC	CATSRGRDAYEQYF
NA	TRBV19	TRBJ1-2	17	NA	TGTGCCAGTAGTAAGTCTGAGCGGGGAGCACTAGTCAATGGCTACACCTTC	CASSKSERGALVNGYTF
NA	TRBV27	TRBJ1-3	15	NA	TGTGCCAGCAGTTTTCGGATGGCCTCTGGAAACACCATATATTTT	CASSFRMASGNTIYF
NA	TRBV9	TRBJ1-1	15	NA	TGTGCCAGCAGCGTAGATGGGGGGGCGAGATGGGGAGCTTTCTTT	CASSVDGGARWGAFF
NA	TRBV5-8	TRBJ1-6	15	NA	TGTGCCAGCAGCTTGGTGCTATCCTATAATTCACCCCTCCACTTT	CASSLVLSYNSPLHF
NA	TRBV30	TRBJ2-1	16	NA	TGTGCCTGGAGTGTAATGGGGATCCCCGGGAACAATGAGCAGTTCTTC	CAWSVMGIPGNNEQFF
NA	TRBV2	TRBJ1-3	12	NA	TGTGCCAGCAGTGATTCCGGAAACACCATATATTTT	CASSDSGNTIYF
NA	TRBV5-4	TRBJ2-4	15	NA	TGTGCCAGCAGCTTTTGGGACCTAGCCAAAAACATTCAGTACTTC	CASSFWDLAKNIQYF
NA	TRBV30	TRBJ1-1	12	NA	TGTGCCTGGAGTGATGAGAACACTGAAGCTTTCTTT	CAWSDENTEAFF
NA	TRBV6-6	TRBJ1-2	16	NA	TGTGCCAGCAGCCAGTGGGCCGACGGGAGCGGCTATGGCTACACCTTC	CASSQWADGSGYGYTF
NA	TRBV19	TRBJ2-7	12	TRBD1	TGTGCCAGTAGACAGGGGGCGAGAGAGCAGTACTTC	CASRQGAREQYF
few	TRBV5-1	TRBJ2-7	13	NA	TGCGCCAGCAGCTTGGGAGGAATCTACGAGCAGTACTTC	CASSLGGIYEQYF
NA	TRBV7-3	TRBJ1-1	13	NA	TGTGCCAGCAGCTTTGGCATGAACACTGAAGCTTTCTTT	CASSFGMNTEAFF
NA	TRBV19	TRBJ2-1	14	TRBD1	TGTGCCAGTAGTCTACAGGGGGCGCGAGGGTCGCAGTTCTTC	CASSLQGARGSQFF
NA	TRBV6-5	TRBJ1-5	13	TRBD1	TGTGCCAGCAGGGGACAGAGCAATCAGCCCCAGCATTTT	CASRGQSNQPQHF
NA	TRBV12-5	TRBJ1-1	14	NA	TGTGCTAGTGGTTATACTCCATGGGCCACTGAAGCTTTCTTT	CASGYTPWATEAFF
NA	TRBV2	TRBJ2-1	12	NA	TGTGCCAGCCACCAGGGCGGCAATGAGCAGTTCTTC	CASHQGGNEQFF
NA	TRBV6-6	TRBJ1-1	17	NA	TGTGCCAGCAGCCGACAACCGGGACCCATAAGAAACACTGAAGCTTTCTTT	CASSRQPGPIRNTEAFF
NA	TRBV19	TRBJ2-5	13	NA	TGTGCCAGTAGTATAGTCCCCCAAGAGACCCAGTACTTC	CASSIVPQETQYF
NA	TRBV5-6	TRBJ2-4	12	TRBD1	TGTGCCAGCACTGGGACAGAAAACATTCAGTACTTC	CASTGTENIQYF
NA	TRBV12-5	TRBJ2-6	14	NA	TGTGCTAGTGCGCTGGACTCTGGGGCCAACGTCCTGACTTTC	CASALDSGANVLTF
NA	TRBV11-2	TRBJ2-7	15	NA	TGTGCCAGCAGCTTAGACAGGGGCCAGTCCTACGAGCAGTACTTC	CASSLDRGQSYEQYF
NA	TRBV6-8	TRBJ2-5	14	NA	TGTGCCAGCACGGGCTTCACTGGCTTAGAGACCCAGTACTTC	CASTGFTGLETQYF
few	TRBV19	TRBJ1-5	13	NA	TGTGCCAGTAGTATAGTTACGGGTCAGCCCCAGCATTTT	CASSIVTGQPQHF